What follows are 5 T cell receptor beta chains derived from one specimen sequenced in a study of memory CD8 T cells in hepatitis C reinfection. The time point denotes: pre-reinfection, 55 to 20 weeks before reinfection detection. The sorted cells went straight to TCR sequencing with no prior in vitro expansion. Data came from immunoSEQ multiplex PCR; TCRdb stores just in-frame clones and leaves some out. Of 45,000 to 65,000 clones in the sample, nearly 90% were seen once. The sequencing input was naive CD8+ T cells sorted from blood. These receptors were obtained from a man aged 18-30 years with hepatitis C virus infection.

This rearrangement joins TRBV11-2 to TRBJ2-2; 7 positions match TRBD2. V shed 6 bases and J 5 bases; nucleotides not matched to a gene: 6. CDR1 and CDR2 (germline): SGHAT, FQNNGV. CDR3 length equals 14 residues. This CDR3 is CASSAGRDTGELFF. CDR3 DNA sequence: TGTGCCAGCAGTGCGGGGAGGGATACCGGGGAGCTGTTTTTT.

The genes are TRBV6-5 and TRBJ1-2, with 7 bases matching TRBD1. The ends lost 6 bases at V and 8 bases at J; junction bases unmatched: 0. The CDR3 is made up of 10 amino acids. Germline CDR1 reads MNHEY; CDR2 reads SVGAGI. The chain's CDR3 is CASRQGGYTF. CDR3 sequence (DNA): TGTGCCAGCAGACAGGGGGGCTACACCTTC.

The V call is TRBV10-3, the J call TRBJ2-7; 7 bases are shared with TRBD1. V gave up 5 bases and J gave up 0 bases; unmatched junction bases: 10. Germline V gene sequence: CDR1 ENHRY, CDR2 SYGVKD. The CDR3 contains 16 residues. The CDR3 bases are TGTGCCATCAGTTACAAAGACAGGGAGAGCTCCTACGAGCAGTACTTC. It codes for CAISYKDRESSYEQYF.

The chain recombines TRBV6-1 with TRBJ1-3; weak D call: TRBD1 (5 bases). The CDR3 is made up of 15 amino acids. V shed 2 bases and J shed 0 bases, with 8 bases lying between them. Germline assignment: CDR1 MNHNS and CDR2 SASEGT. CDR3 bases: TGTGCCAGCAGTGAACAGGGCCACTCTGGAAACACCATATATTTT. It specifies CASSEQGHSGNTIYF.

This clone was seen a handful of times. The V gene is TRBV10-3, the J gene TRBJ1-1; TRBD1 is a possible D gene (5 bases). V was cut by 0 bases and J by 1 base, with 9 bases left in between. Germline V CDR1 and CDR2: ENHRY, SYGVKD. This CDR3 region has 15 residues. CDR3 sequence (DNA): TGTGCCATCAGTGAGTCAGAGACAGCGAACACTGAAGCTTTCTTT. It yields the protein CAISESETANTEAFF.